The source of this TCR beta chain is a study of Ad26.COV2.S vaccination and SARS-CoV-2 variants. Repertoires were generated with immunoSEQ multiplex PCR, while TCRdb's copy carries only in-frame clones and drops some. This table has over 110,000 clones, just over 85% appearing once. Trimming took 3 bases from V and 4 from J; bases not matched to a gene: 2. CDR3 size: 14 residues. CDR1 LGHDT and CDR2 YNNKEL come from the germline V gene (reference sequence). The study's findings and limits: Placebo recipients had lower spike-specific TCR breadth than vaccine recipients. From the TCR breadth and depth analyses, total T cell responses may have been underestimated. Similar non-spike TCR breadth was observed in recipients of vaccine and of placebo. Post-vaccination spike-specific CD8+ and CD4+ T cell responses reportedly had substantial breadth.

Details on this clone: Its antigen is not known.

The input for sequencing was peripheral blood, taken after recovery from COVID-19. The chain joins TRBV3-1 (or the pseudogene TRBV3-2) to TRBJ2-1; 8 nucleotides align to TRBD2. The clonotype was recovered from a human donor who had recovered from COVID-19. CDR3 loop: CASSHGGGYNEQFF. The CDR3 nucleotides read TGTGCCAGCAGCCACGGGGGGGGATACAATGAGCAGTTCTTC.